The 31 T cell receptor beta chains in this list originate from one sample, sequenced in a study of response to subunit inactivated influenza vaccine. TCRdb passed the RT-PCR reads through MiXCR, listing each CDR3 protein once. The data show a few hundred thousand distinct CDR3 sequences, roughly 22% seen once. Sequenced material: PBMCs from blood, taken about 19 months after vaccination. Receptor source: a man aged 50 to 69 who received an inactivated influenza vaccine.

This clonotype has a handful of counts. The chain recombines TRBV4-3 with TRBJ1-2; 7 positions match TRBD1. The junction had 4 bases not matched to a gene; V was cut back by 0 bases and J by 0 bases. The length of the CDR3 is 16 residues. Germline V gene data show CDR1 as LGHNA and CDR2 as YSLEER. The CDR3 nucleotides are TGCGCCAGCAGCCAAGATCTCCAGGGGGCTAACTATGGCTACACCTTC. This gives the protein CASSQDLQGANYGYTF.

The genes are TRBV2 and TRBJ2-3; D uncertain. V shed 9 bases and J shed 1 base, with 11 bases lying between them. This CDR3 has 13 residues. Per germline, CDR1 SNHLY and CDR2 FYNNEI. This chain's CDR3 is CASKSGGTDTQYF. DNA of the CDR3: TGTGCCAGTAAGTCGGGTGGCACAGATACGCAGTATTTT.

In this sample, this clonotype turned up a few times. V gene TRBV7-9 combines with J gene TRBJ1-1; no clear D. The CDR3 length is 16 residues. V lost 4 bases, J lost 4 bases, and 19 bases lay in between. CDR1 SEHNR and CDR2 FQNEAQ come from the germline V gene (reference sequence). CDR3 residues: CASSSPRPPASTEAFF. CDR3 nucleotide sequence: TGTGCCAGCAGCTCACCTAGGCCTCCGGCTAGCACTGAAGCTTTCTTT.

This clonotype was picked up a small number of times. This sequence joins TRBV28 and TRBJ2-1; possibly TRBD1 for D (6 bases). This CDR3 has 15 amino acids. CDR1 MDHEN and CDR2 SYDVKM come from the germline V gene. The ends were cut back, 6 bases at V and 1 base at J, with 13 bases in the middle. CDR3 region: CASRQGPTSYNEQFF. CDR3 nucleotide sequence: TGTGCCAGCAGACAGGGTCCTACGTCCTACAATGAGCAGTTCTTC.

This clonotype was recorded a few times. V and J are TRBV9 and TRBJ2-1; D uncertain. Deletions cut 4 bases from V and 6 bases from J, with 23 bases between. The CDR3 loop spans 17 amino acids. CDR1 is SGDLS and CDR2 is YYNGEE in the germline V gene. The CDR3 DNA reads TGTGCCAGCAGCCCCCACATGGCGTCGATACCGTCCAATGAGCAGTTCTTC. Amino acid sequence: CASSPHMASIPSNEQFF. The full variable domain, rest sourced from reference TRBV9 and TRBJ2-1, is DSGVTQTPKHLITATGQRVTLRCSPRSGDLSVYWYQQSLDQGLQFLIQYYNGEERAKGNILERFSAQQFPDLHSELNLSSLELGDSALYFCASSPHMASIPSNEQFFGPGTRLTVL.

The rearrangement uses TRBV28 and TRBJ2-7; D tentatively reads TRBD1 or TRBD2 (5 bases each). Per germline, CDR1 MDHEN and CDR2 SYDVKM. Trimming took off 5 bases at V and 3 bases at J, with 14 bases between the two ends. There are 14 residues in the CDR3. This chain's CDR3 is CASSPRDGIYEQYF. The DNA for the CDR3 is TGTGCCAGCAGTCCCCGGGACGGAATCTACGAGCAGTACTTC.

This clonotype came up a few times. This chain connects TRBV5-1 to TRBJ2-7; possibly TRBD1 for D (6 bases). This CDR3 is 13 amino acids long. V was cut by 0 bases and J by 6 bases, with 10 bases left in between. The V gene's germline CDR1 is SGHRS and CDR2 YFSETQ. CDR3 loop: CASSLDRVAEQYF. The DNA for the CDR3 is TGCGCCAGCAGCTTGGACAGGGTAGCCGAGCAGTACTTC.

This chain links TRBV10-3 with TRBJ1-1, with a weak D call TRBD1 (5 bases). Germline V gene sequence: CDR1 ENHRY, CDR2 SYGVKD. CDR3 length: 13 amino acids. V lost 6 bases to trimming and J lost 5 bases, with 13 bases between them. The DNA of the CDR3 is TGTGCCATCAGCGATTCTCAGGGAACTGAAGCTTTCTTT. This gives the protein CAISDSQGTEAFF.

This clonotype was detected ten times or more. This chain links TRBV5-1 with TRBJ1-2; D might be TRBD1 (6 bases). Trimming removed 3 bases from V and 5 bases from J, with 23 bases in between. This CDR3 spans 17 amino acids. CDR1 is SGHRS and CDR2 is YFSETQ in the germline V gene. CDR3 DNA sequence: TGCGCCAGCAGCTCCAGGAGGGGGTCAACCCCACGGTATGGCTACACCTTC. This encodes CASSSRRGSTPRYGYTF.

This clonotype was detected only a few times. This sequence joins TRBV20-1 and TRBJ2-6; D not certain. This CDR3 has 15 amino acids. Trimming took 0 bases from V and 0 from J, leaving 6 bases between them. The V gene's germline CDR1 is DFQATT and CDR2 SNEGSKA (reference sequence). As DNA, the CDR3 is TGCAGTGCTAGAGATGGTGGCTCTGGGGCCAACGTCCTGACTTTC. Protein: CSARDGGSGANVLTF.

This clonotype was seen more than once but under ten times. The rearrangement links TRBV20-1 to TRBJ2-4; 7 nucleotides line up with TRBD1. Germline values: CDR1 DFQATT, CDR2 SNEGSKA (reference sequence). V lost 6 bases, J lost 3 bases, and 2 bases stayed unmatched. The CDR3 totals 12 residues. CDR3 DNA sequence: TGCAGTGCGGACAGGAACAAAAACATTCAGTACTTC. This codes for CSADRNKNIQYF.

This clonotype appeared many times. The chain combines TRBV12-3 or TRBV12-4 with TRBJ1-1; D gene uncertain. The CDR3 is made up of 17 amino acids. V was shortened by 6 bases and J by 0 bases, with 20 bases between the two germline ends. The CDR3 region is CASSRRPADRMNTEAFF. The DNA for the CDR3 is TGTGCCAGCAGCCGTCGCCCGGCAGATAGAATGAACACTGAAGCTTTCTTT.

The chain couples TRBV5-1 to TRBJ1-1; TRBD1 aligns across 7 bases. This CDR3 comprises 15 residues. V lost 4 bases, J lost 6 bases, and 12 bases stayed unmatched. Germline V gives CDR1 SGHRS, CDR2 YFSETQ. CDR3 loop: CASSPHEGAGPEAFF. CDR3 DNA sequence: TGCGCCAGCAGCCCCCACGAGGGGGCAGGGCCTGAAGCTTTCTTT.

CDR3 protein: CASSLSSGQREQYF. CDR3 nucleotide sequence: TGTGCCAGCAGCTTAAGTTCGGGGCAGCGCGAGCAGTACTTC. This chain links TRBV7-9 with TRBJ2-7; D is perhaps TRBD1 or TRBD2 (5 bases each). Trimming took off 2 bases at V and 6 bases at J, with 14 bases between the two ends. CDR1 and CDR2 (germline): SEHNR, FQNEAQ (reference sequence). This CDR3 comprises 14 residues.

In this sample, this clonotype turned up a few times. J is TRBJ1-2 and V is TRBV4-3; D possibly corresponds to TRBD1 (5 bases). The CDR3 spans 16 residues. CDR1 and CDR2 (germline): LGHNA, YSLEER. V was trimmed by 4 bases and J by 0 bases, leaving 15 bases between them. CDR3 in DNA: TGCGCCAGCAGCCTTAAGGGGAGGCACTCTAACTATGGCTACACCTTC. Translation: CASSLKGRHSNYGYTF.

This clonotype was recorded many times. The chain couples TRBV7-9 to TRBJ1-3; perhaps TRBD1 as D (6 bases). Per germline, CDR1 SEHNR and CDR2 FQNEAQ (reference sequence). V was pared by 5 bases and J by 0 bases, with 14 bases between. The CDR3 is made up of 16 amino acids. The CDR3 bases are TGTGCCAGCAGCGCCCAGGCAGGGGCCTCTGGAAACACCATATATTTT. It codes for CASSAQAGASGNTIYF. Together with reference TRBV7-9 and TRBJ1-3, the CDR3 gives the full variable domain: DTGVSQNPRHKITKRGQNVTFRCDPISEHNRLYWYRQTLGQGPEFLTYFQNEAQLEKSRLLSDRFSAERPKGSFSTLEIQRTEQGDSAMYLCASSAQAGASGNTIYFGEGSWLTVV.

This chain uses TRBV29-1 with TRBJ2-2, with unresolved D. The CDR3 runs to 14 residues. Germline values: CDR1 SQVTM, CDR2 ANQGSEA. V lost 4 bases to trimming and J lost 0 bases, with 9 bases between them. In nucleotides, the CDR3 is TGCAGCGTTGGGGGAAACACGAACACCGGGGAGCTGTTTTTT. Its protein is CSVGGNTNTGELFF.

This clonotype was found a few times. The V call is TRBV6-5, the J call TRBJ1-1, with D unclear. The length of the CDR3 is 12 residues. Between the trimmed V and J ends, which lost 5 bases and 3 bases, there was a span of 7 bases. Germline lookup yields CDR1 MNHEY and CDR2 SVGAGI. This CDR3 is CASSPTDTEAFF. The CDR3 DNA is TGTGCCAGCAGTCCCACCGACACTGAAGCTTTCTTT.

The CDR3 loop is CASSQPTRELFF. The CDR3 nucleotides are TGTGCCAGCAGCCAACCCACTCGGGAGCTGTTTTTT. The rearrangement joins TRBV7-2 to TRBJ2-2; D remains unclear. Trimming shortened V by 5 bases and J by 9 bases, and 10 bases separated the two germline ends. The CDR3 runs to 12 residues. In germline, CDR1 is SGHTA, CDR2 FQGNSA.

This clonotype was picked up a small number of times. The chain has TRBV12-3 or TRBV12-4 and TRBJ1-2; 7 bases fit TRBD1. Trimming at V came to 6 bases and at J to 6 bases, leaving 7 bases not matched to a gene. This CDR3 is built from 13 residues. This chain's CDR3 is CASSLGQRDGYTF. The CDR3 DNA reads TGTGCCAGCAGCCTGGGACAGCGAGATGGCTACACCTTC.

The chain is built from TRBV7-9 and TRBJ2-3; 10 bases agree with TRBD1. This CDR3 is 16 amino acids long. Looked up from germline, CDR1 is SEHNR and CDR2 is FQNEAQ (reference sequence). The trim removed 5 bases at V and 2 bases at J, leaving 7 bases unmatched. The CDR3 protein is CASSPGTGVITDTQYF. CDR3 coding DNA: TGTGCCAGCAGCCCAGGGACAGGGGTCATCACAGATACGCAGTATTTT.

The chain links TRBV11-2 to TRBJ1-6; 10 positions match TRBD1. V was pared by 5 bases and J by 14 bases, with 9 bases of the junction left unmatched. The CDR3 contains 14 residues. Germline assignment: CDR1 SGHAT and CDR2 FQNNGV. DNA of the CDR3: TGTGCCAGCAGCACGGACAGGGGGTCCGGAACCCTCCACTTT. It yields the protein CASSTDRGSGTLHF.

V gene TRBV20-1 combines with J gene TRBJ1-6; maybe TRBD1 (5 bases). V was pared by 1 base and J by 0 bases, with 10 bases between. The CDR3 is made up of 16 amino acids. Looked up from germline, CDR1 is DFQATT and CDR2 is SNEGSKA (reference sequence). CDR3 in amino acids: CSARGQWSSYNSPLHF. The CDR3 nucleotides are TGCAGTGCTAGAGGACAGTGGAGCTCCTATAATTCACCCCTCCACTTT.

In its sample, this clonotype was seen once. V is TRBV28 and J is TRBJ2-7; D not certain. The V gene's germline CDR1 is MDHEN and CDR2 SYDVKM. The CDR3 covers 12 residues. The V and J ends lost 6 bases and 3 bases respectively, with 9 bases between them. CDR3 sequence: CASSTESYEQYF. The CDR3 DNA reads TGTGCCAGCAGCACGGAAAGCTACGAGCAGTACTTC.

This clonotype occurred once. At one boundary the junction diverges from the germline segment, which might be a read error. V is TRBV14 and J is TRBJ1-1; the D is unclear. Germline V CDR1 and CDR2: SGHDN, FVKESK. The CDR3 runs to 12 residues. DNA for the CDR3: TGTGCCAGCAGCCTTGGAGGCACTGAATCTTTCTTT. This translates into CASSLGGTESFF. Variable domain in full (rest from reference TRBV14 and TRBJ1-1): EAGVTQFPSHSVIEKGQTVTLRCDPISGHDNLYWYRRVMGKEIKFLLHFVKESKQDESGMPNNRFLAERTGGTYSTLKVQPAELEDSGVYFCASSLGGTESFFGQGTRLTVV.

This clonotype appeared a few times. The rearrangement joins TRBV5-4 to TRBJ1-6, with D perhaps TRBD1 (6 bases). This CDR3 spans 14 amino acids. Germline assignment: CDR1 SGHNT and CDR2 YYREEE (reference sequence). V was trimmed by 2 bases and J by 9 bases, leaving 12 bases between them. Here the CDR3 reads CASSFRGGGSPLHF. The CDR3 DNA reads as TGTGCCAGCAGCTTTAGGGGGGGCGGTTCACCCCTCCACTTT.

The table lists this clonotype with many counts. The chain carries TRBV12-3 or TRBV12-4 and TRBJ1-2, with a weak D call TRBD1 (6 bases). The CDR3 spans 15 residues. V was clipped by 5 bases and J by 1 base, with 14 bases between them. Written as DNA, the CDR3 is TGTGCCAGCAGTCCGCGACCGGACAGTAACTATGGCTACACCTTC. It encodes CASSPRPDSNYGYTF.

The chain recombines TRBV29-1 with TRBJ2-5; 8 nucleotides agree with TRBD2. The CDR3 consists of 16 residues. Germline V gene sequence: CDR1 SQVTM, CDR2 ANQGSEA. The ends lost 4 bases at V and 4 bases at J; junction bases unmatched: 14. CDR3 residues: CSVVILYEAGVETQYF. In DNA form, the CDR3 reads TGCAGCGTTGTCATCCTCTACGAAGCGGGAGTAGAGACCCAGTACTTC.

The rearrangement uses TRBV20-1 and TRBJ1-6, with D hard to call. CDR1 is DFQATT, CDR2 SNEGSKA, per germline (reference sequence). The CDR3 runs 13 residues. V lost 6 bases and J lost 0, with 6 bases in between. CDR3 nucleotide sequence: TGCAGTGCGGGTGACTCCTATAATTCACCCCTCCACTTT. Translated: CSAGDSYNSPLHF.

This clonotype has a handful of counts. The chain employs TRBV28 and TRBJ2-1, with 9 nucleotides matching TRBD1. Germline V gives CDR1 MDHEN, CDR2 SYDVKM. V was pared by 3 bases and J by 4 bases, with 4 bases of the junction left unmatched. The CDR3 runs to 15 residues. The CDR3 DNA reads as TGTGCCAGCAGTTTCTCCGGGACAGGGTACAATGAGCAGTTCTTC. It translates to CASSFSGTGYNEQFF.

The CDR3 is CASSQDTARGSSQPQHF. The CDR3 DNA is TGTGCCAGCAGCCAAGATACGGCCAGGGGATCTTCTCAGCCCCAGCATTTT. The chain joins TRBV4-2 to TRBJ1-5, with D maybe TRBD1 (6 bases). CDR1 is LGHNA and CDR2 is YNFKEQ in the germline V gene. Trimming took off 0 bases at V and 6 bases at J, with 18 bases between the two ends. There are 17 residues in the CDR3.